The source of this TCR beta chain is a study of OX40 agonist ivuxolimab in advanced cancers. Study summary: Cancers in dose escalation were hepatocellular, melanoma, renal cell and head and neck. There were three patients with partial responses, one having hepatocellular carcinoma and two cutaneous melanoma.

CDR3 length: 17 amino acids. Trimming pared 2 bases from V and 0 bases from J, leaving 14 bases between. Germline CDR1 reads MNHNS; CDR2 reads SASEGT. Study-level points and caveats: Researchers did not establish what antigens the expanded peripheral T cells target. More expanded clones were found, on average, in CD8+ than in CD4+ T cells.

With respect to this clone: Its matching antigen is unknown.

The protocol was immunoSEQ multiplex PCR, while the TCRdb copy is restricted to in-frame clones and leaves out a portion. Here the sample spans 50,000 to 75,000 clones, 80% to 90% being singletons. The gene calls are TRBV6-1 and TRBJ1-3, with a possible D match to TRBD1 (5 bases). This clonotype was sampled from an adult with an advanced solid tumor such as melanoma, head and neck, liver or kidney cancer. Sequenced material: CD4+ or CD8+ T cells sorted from blood, taken in a trial of the OX40 agonist ivuxolimab. The CDR3 loop is CASSEIPPGDSGNTIYF. CDR3 nucleotides: TGTGCCAGCAGTGAAATTCCGCCGGGGGACTCTGGAAACACCATATATTTT.